These T cell receptor beta chains were read from a single sample in a study of CD8 T cells in Susac syndrome. TCRdb itself ran the immunoSEQ multiplex PCR reads through MiXCR, one entry per CDR3 protein. This sample has about 430,000 distinct CDR3 sequences, with about 85% found just once. What was sequenced was CD8+ T cells from PBMCs. The source of these receptors is a human donor with multiple sclerosis. Both conserved end residues are part of each CDR3. D genes are given only for firm matches.

j_call d_call v_call cdr3_aa
TRBJ2-1 . TRBV4-1 CASSQTDGSSYNEQFF
TRBJ1-1 . TRBV30 CACSVSTEAFF
TRBJ2-3 TRBD1 TRBV24-1 CATSDPRDRGSTDTQYF
TRBJ1-1 . TRBV29-1 CSTVNMGNTEAFF
TRBJ1-1 TRBD1 TRBV2 CASSEWTGNTEALF
TRBJ1-4 TRBD1 TRBV20-1 CSARDSTGGSNEKLFF
TRBJ2-2 . TRBV5-6 CASSFVREASTGELFF
TRBJ2-7 . TRBV5-1 CASSGTGVRSYEQYF
TRBJ1-1 . TRBV11-2 CASSPTTGGMNTEAFF
TRBJ2-1 . TRBV11-2 CASGASWGVTYNEQFF
TRBJ2-2 . TRBV6-4 CASSDLASANTGELFF
TRBJ1-1 . TRBV30 CAWSYFRAEAFF
TRBJ2-7 . TRBV7-9 CASRKGTPYEQYF
TRBJ2-7 . TRBV6-1 CASCLTRYSYEQYF
TRBJ2-7 TRBD2 TRBV10-2 CASSTREGPWEQYF
TRBJ1-1 TRBD1 TRBV12-3/TRBV12-4 CASSTGTGPFF
TRBJ2-1 TRBD2 TRBV7-9 CASRRSGSLPNNEQFF
TRBJ2-7 . TRBV21-1 CASSPPSPGRASYEQYF
TRBJ2-3 TRBD2 TRBV28 CASRLAGGDSTDTQYF
TRBJ1-2 TRBD1 TRBV10-3 CAISDLGTGYFLYGYTF
TRBJ2-7 . TRBV27 CASSPGQTGSEQYF
TRBJ1-4 TRBD1 TRBV6-1 CASSGAPGQGDPRDEKLFF
TRBJ2-1 TRBD2 TRBV19 CASSIGLAGVREQFF
TRBJ2-2 . TRBV4-1 CASSQGNTGELLF
TRBJ1-5 . TRBV21-1 CASSSRTGGGTSNQPQHF
TRBJ2-1 TRBD2 TRBV3-1 CASGKGLAEHNEQFF
TRBJ2-1 TRBD1 TRBV5-1 CASSSAVFRQGVYNEQFF
TRBJ1-3 . TRBV7-9 CASTPQEAGNTIYF
TRBJ2-5 TRBD1 TRBV11-2 CASSDTGRGLRETQYF
TRBJ2-7 . TRBV5-1 CASSFGADEQYF
TRBJ1-6 . TRBV6-5 CASSYSTGGNSPLHF